A single sample is the source of the 11 T cell receptor beta chains below, sequenced in a study of T cell responses to AZD1222 COVID-19 vaccine. Here immunoSEQ multiplex PCR was the method, and the copy in TCRdb shows in-frame clones only, minus some. The repertoire holds 100,000 or so clones, with around 80% as singletons. The sequencing here drew on peripheral blood, taken on day 0 of AZD1222 vaccination. All receptors derive from an adult in good health.

This clone appeared once. CDR3 region: CATSKDRNYGYTF. For the CDR3, the DNA is TGTGCCACCAGCAAGGACAGAAACTATGGCTACACCTTC. The chain combines TRBV15 with TRBJ1-2; D may be TRBD1 (6 bases). V dropped 4 bases and J dropped 2 bases, with 8 bases sitting between them. This CDR3 region has 13 residues. Germline V gives CDR1 LNHNV, CDR2 YYDKDF (reference sequence).

The V gene is TRBV7-2, the J gene TRBJ1-2, with 9 bases matching TRBD1. Germline V gives CDR1 SGHTA, CDR2 FQGNSA. This CDR3 comprises 16 residues. V lost 6 bases to trimming and J lost 2 bases; unmatched junction nucleotides: 10. The CDR3 nucleotides are TGTGCCAGCAGACCGACCGGGACAGGGCTCAACTATGGCTACACCTTC. Its translation is CASRPTGTGLNYGYTF.

This chain uses TRBV27 with TRBJ1-1; no definite D call. In germline, CDR1 is MNHEY, CDR2 SMNVEV (reference sequence). Trimming removed 3 bases at V and 3 bases at J, with 11 bases between. CDR3 length: 14 amino acids. CDR3 sequence: CASSFQAQHTEAFF. The CDR3 bases are TGTGCCAGCAGTTTCCAGGCACAACACACTGAAGCTTTCTTT.

The rearrangement uses TRBV21-1 and TRBJ1-2. TRBV21-1 is marked as a pseudogene. The CDR3 consists of 16 residues. In DNA, the CDR3 is TGTGCCAGCAGCCCCCCAGGGCGGGCGCAAGGGTATGGCTACACCTTC. Its protein product is CASSPPGRAQGYGYTF.

V and J are TRBV2 and TRBJ1-4; D is possibly TRBD1 (6 bases). Between the trimmed V and J ends, which lost 10 bases and 6 bases, there was a span of 18 bases. Per germline, CDR1 SNHLY and CDR2 FYNNEI. The CDR3 consists of 14 residues. The DNA for the CDR3 is TGTGCCAACATGAAGGACAGAGGTTATGAAAAACTGTTTTTT. As protein: CANMKDRGYEKLFF.

The rearrangement joins TRBV7-2 to TRBJ2-5; 12 nucleotides align to TRBD2. The CDR3 contains 17 residues. The V and J ends lost 5 bases and 0 bases, in that order; junction bases with no gene match: 7. The germline V gene encodes CDR1 SGHTA and CDR2 FQGNSA. In DNA, the CDR3 is TGTGCCAGCAGCGTCGTCCTAGCGGGAGGGTACCAAGAGACCCAGTACTTC. Its protein is CASSVVLAGGYQETQYF.

The sample holds many counts of this clone. The rearrangement uses TRBV5-6 and TRBJ2-1; D not certain. The CDR3 contains 15 residues. Germline CDR1 reads SGHDT; CDR2 reads YYEEEE. The V and J ends lost 1 base and 3 bases respectively, with 11 bases between them. The CDR3 is CASSLFTANYNEQFF. CDR3 nucleotides: TGTGCCAGCAGCTTGTTCACAGCTAACTACAATGAGCAGTTCTTC.

This chain links TRBV11-1 with TRBJ2-2; weak D call: TRBD2 (6 bases). From germline, CDR1 is SGHAT and CDR2 FQDESV (reference sequence). The V gene lost 5 bases and the J gene lost 6 bases, with 13 bases spanning the gap. This CDR3 is 14 amino acids long. CDR3 in amino acids: CASSLLTGAGELFF. DNA of the CDR3: TGTGCCAGCAGCCTCCTCACGGGGGCCGGGGAGCTGTTTTTT.

This chain links TRBV6-5 with TRBJ1-1; the D is unclear. CDR3 size: 15 residues. In germline, CDR1 is MNHEY, CDR2 SVGAGI. V gave up 2 bases and J gave up 0 bases, with 10 bases separating them. The CDR3 spells CASSYQDPLNTEAFF. In DNA form, the CDR3 reads TGTGCCAGCAGTTACCAGGACCCCTTGAACACTGAAGCTTTCTTT.

The V call is TRBV19, the J call TRBJ2-7; TRBD1 matches at 9 bases. Germline CDR1 reads LNHDA; CDR2 reads SQIVND (reference sequence). Trimming cost V 5 bases and J 1 base; bases outside gene matches: 3. CDR3 length: 14 amino acids. CDR3 residues: CASSRDRESYEQYF. CDR3 DNA sequence: TGTGCCAGTAGTCGGGACAGGGAATCCTACGAGCAGTACTTC.

This rearrangement joins TRBV2 to TRBJ1-2; D is undetermined. Germline V gene sequence: CDR1 SNHLY, CDR2 FYNNEI. V lost 6 bases, J lost 3 bases, and 5 bases lay in between. The CDR3 runs to 11 residues. CDR3 region: CASRRDYGYTF. The DNA of the CDR3 is TGTGCCAGCAGAAGGGACTATGGCTACACCTTC.